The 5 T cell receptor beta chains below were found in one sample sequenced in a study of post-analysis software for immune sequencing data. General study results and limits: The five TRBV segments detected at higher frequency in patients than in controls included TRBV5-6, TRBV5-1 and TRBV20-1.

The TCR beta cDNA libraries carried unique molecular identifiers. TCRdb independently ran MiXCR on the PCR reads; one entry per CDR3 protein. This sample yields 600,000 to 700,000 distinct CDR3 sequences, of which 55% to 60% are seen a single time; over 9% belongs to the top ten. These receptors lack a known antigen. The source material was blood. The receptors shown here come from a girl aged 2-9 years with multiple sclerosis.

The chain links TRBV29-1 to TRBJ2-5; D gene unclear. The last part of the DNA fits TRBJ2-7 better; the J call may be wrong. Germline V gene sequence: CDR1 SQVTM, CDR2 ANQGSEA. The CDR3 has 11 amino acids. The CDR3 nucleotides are TGCAGCGCCCGTTGGACCTACGAGCAGTACTTC. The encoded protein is CSARWTYEQYF.

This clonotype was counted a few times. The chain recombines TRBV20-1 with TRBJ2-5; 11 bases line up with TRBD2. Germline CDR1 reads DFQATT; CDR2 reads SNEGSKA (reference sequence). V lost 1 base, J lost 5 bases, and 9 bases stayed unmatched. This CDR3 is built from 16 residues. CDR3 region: CSARALVAGGMETQYF. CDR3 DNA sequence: TGCAGTGCTAGAGCCCTTGTAGCGGGGGGGATGGAGACCCAGTACTTC.

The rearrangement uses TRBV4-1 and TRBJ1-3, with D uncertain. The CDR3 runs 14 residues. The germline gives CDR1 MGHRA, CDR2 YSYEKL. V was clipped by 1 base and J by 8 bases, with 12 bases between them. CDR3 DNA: TGCGCCAGCAGCCAAGTTACTTCCCGGTACACCATATATTTT. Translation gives CASSQVTSRYTIYF.

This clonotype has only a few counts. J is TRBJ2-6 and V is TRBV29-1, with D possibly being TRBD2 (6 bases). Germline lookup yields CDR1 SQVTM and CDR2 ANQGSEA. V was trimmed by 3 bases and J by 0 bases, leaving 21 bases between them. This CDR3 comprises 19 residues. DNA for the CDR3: TGCAGCGTTGAGGATTCCCGCGGGGCGTTGGGCTCTGGGGCCAACGTCCTGACTTTC. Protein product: CSVEDSRGALGSGANVLTF.

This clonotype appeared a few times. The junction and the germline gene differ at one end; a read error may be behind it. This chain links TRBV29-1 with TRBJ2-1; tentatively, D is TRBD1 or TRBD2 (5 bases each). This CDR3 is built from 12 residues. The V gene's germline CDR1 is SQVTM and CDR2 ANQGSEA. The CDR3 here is CGVESRDHEQFF. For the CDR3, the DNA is TGCGGCGTTGAGAGCAGGGACCATGAGCAGTTCTTC.